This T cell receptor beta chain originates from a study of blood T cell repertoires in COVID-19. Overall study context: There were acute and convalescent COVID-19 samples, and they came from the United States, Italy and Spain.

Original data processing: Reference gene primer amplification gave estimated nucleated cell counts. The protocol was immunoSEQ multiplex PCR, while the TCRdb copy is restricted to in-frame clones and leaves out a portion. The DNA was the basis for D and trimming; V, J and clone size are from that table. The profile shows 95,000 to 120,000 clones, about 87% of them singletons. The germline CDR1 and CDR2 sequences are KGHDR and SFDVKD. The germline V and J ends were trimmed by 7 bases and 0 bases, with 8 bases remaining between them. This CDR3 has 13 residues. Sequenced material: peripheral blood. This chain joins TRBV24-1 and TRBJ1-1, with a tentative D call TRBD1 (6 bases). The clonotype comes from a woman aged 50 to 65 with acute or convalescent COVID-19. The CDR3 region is CATRDSLNTEAFF. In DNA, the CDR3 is TGTGCCACCAGGGACAGCCTGAACACTGAAGCTTTCTTT.